The sequence of this TCR beta chain was determined in a study of long-term antiretroviral therapy in people with HIV. V dropped 8 bases and J dropped 0 bases, with 13 bases sitting between them. This CDR3 contains 14 residues. Germline CDR1 is LNHNV and CDR2 is YYDKDF (reference sequence). The United States was where all participants with HIV were treated. Version v3.0 of the immunoSEQ assay ran at survey level. This table comes from immunoSEQ multiplex PCR, and its TCRdb copy is limited to in-frame clones, with some not included. This table holds under 45,000 clones, over 85% found once. The sequenced sample was unsorted PBMCs, obtained about 5.1 years after starting antiretroviral therapy. V is TRBV15 and J is TRBJ1-1; D unresolved. The receptor's source is a woman in her forties or fifties with HIV. The chain's CDR3 is CATSVTAMNTEAFF. DNA for the CDR3: TGTGCCACCTCCGTTACAGCTATGAACACTGAAGCTTTCTTT.